The text below deals with one TCR beta chain. As the template, RNA transcripts were used to amplify TCR beta CDR3 regions. HTBI-primed RT-PCR formed the first round, and a multiplex PCR formed the second. TCRdb analysed the multiplex PCR reads with MiXCR anew, one entry per CDR3 protein. The sample consists of roughly 610,000 distinct CDR3 sequences, 22% of them appearing once. V lost 0 bases, J lost 12 bases, and 14 bases lay in between. Germline CDR1 reads SGHDN; CDR2 reads FVKESK. CDR3 length: 13 residues. The sample comes from a study of Graves' ophthalmopathy and Graves' hyperthyroidism. Study at large: No treatment had been given when peripheral blood was collected at initial diagnosis.

What was sequenced was peripheral blood. The chain uses TRBV14 and TRBJ1-2; no clear D gene. The clonotype originates from a woman aged 18-30 years with stable Graves' hyperthyroidism. Some clones in this sample may be carry-over from other donors' samples. Here the CDR3 reads CASSQDGWQQNTF. The CDR3 DNA is TGTGCCAGCAGCCAAGACGGTTGGCAGCAGAACACCTTC.